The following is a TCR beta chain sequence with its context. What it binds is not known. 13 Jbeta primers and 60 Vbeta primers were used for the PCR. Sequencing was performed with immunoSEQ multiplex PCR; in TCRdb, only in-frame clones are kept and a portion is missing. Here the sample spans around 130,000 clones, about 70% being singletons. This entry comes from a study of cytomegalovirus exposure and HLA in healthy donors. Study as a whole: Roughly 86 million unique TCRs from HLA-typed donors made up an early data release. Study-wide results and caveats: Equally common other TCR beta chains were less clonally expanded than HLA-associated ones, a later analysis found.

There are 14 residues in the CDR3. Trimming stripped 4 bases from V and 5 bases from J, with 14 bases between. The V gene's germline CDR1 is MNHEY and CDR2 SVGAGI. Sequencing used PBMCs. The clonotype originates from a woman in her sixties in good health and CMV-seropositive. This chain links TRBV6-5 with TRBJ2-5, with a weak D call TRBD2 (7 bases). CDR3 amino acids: CASSWGRGKETQYF. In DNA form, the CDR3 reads TGTGCCAGCAGTTGGGGGCGGGGGAAGGAGACCCAGTACTTC.